The next 16 T cell receptor beta chains were all read from a single sample in a study of blood T cells in healthy people across ages. The use of a sample-barcoded 5' primer and a J-beta primer mix characterized a second PCR of about 6 to 12 cycles. TCRdb redid the calling of the 5' RACE reads with MiXCR, one entry per CDR3 protein. The table records about 1.1 million distinct CDR3 sequences, more than 30% of them present only once. Input material: blood. The source is a man aged 18 to 30 in good health.

The chain couples TRBV5-1 to TRBJ2-2; D call uncertain. There are 13 residues in the CDR3. The V and J ends lost 4 bases and 7 bases respectively, with 11 bases between them. From germline, CDR1 is SGHRS and CDR2 YFSETQ. The CDR3 is CASSQGRIGELFF. CDR3 nucleotide sequence: TGCGCCAGCAGCCAAGGGCGAATCGGGGAGCTGTTTTTT.

Details on this clonotype: A much larger clone differs from this one at a single base, so this may be a read error. The chain links TRBV20-1 to TRBJ2-5, with D unclear. V was clipped by 0 bases and J by 2 bases, with 10 bases between them. This CDR3 contains 14 residues. Germline V CDR1 and CDR2: DFQATT, SNEGSKA (reference sequence). CDR3 bases: TGCAGTGCTAGAGATGTCCAGGAACAAGAGACCCAGTACTTC. Protein: CSARDVQEQETQYF.

The J gene is TRBJ1-5, the V gene TRBV25-1; possibly TRBD1 for D (5 bases). The V end lost 3 bases, the J end lost 1 base, and 10 bases lay between the germline ends. The germline gives CDR1 MGHDK, CDR2 SYGVNS. The CDR3 extends over 15 amino acids. The CDR3 here is CASSDTGLSNQPQHF. The CDR3 DNA is TGTGCCAGCAGTGACACAGGACTAAGCAATCAGCCCCAGCATTTT.

This clonotype was detected only a few times. The rearrangement links TRBV20-1 to TRBJ2-3; 8 bases align to TRBD2. The CDR3 runs 15 residues. Germline V gives CDR1 DFQATT, CDR2 SNEGSKA (reference sequence). V shed 6 bases, J shed 0 bases, and the junction held 8 bases outside the gene matches. The CDR3 nucleotides read TGCAGTGCCCAAGGGGTAGCGGGGAGCACAGATACGCAGTATTTT. It codes for CSAQGVAGSTDTQYF.

The genes are TRBV7-9 and TRBJ1-1, with 8 nucleotides matching TRBD1. Germline CDR1 SEHNR, CDR2 FQNEAQ (reference sequence). The CDR3 is 14 amino acids. V was pared by 0 bases and J by 4 bases, with 1 base of the junction left unmatched. CDR3 nucleotide sequence: TGTGCCAGCAGCTTAGCTGACAGGGGCACTGAAGCTTTCTTT. Protein product: CASSLADRGTEAFF.

This clonotype was picked up one time. The rearrangement joins TRBV5-1 to TRBJ2-7, with D tentatively TRBD1 or TRBD2 (6 bases each). The V end was cut by 4 bases, the J end by 7 bases, with 24 bases between. The CDR3 spans 16 residues. Looked up from germline, CDR1 is SGHRS and CDR2 is YFSETQ. The CDR3 DNA sequence: TGCGCCAGCAGCCCCGGAGGGGGACAAAGTACCAATGAGCAGTACTTC. This encodes CASSPGGGQSTNEQYF.

The CDR3 region has the DNA TGCAGTGCTAGGCGGCCCAGTAGTGTCGGGGAGCTGTTTTTT. Protein: CSARRPSSVGELFF. V gene TRBV20-1 combines with J gene TRBJ2-2; D ambiguous. Germline assignment: CDR1 DFQATT and CDR2 SNEGSKA (reference sequence). Trimming cost V 3 bases and J 7 bases, with 15 bases left between them. There are 14 residues in the CDR3.

In its sample, this clonotype was seen many times. The rearrangement uses TRBV12-3 or TRBV12-4 and TRBJ2-7; D not certain. The CDR3 sequence is 12 residues long. V lost 1 base and J 5 bases, leaving 6 bases between the germline ends. CDR3 coding DNA: TGTGCCAGCAGTTTAGGGCGCAACGAGCAGTACTTC. It codes for CASSLGRNEQYF.

The chain couples TRBV4-1 to TRBJ1-5; TRBD1 matches at 8 bases. V was pared by 1 base and J by 4 bases, with 12 bases of the junction left unmatched. The CDR3 length is 18 residues. Looked up from germline, CDR1 is MGHRA and CDR2 is YSYEKL. CDR3 coding DNA: TGCGCCAGCAGCCAAGTCGTTGGGGCAGGGGGCCTGAATCAGCCCCAGCATTTT. This translates into CASSQVVGAGGLNQPQHF.

The V and J genes are TRBV27 and TRBJ2-5; TRBD2 matches at 15 bases. Trimming took 2 bases from V and 11 from J; bases not matched to a gene: 18. Germline CDR1 and CDR2: MNHEY and SMNVEV (reference sequence). CDR3 size: 19 residues. This CDR3 is CASSLVPGLAGGPYNEQYF. The CDR3 nucleotides are TGTGCCAGCAGTTTAGTTCCCGGACTAGCGGGGGGGCCCTACAATGAGCAGTACTTC.

This clonotype has ten or more counts. The chain couples TRBV4-1 to TRBJ2-3, with 13 bases aligning to TRBD2. CDR1 and CDR2 (germline): MGHRA, YSYEKL. The CDR3 has 18 residues. V gave up 0 bases and J gave up 2 bases; unmatched junction bases: 5. CDR3 DNA sequence: TGCGCCAGCAGCCAAGATGAACTAGCGGGGGGGTACACAGATACGCAGTATTTT. It translates to CASSQDELAGGYTDTQYF.

The chain has TRBV6-5 and TRBJ2-2; D may be TRBD1 (6 bases). Germline CDR1 reads MNHEY; CDR2 reads SVGAGI. Trimming shortened V by 0 bases and J by 2 bases, and 13 bases separated the two germline ends. The CDR3 spans 17 residues. The CDR3 DNA reads TGTGCCAGCAGTTACTCGACCGCAGGGGCCAACACCGGGGAGCTGTTTTTT. Amino acid sequence: CASSYSTAGANTGELFF.

V usage is TRBV28 and J usage is TRBJ1-2; tentative D call: TRBD1 (5 bases). Deletions cut 5 bases from V and 2 bases from J, with 12 bases between. CDR1 is MDHEN and CDR2 is SYDVKM in the germline V gene. This CDR3 comprises 14 residues. CDR3 DNA sequence: TGTGCCAGCAGTATGGGGCGGACGAACTATGGCTACACCTTC. Translated: CASSMGRTNYGYTF.

The rearrangement joins TRBV20-1 to TRBJ2-4, with a weak D call TRBD2 (6 bases). The assigned J gene may be wrong: the sequence end matches TRBJ2-5 better. Germline CDR1 DFQATT, CDR2 SNEGSKA (reference sequence). This CDR3 is 15 amino acids long. CDR3 region: CSARATSGLAETQYF. The CDR3 DNA reads as TGCAGTGCTAGGGCGACGTCGGGGCTAGCGGAGACCCAGTACTTC.

CDR3 in amino acids: CASRISSGGSITSTDTQYF. The CDR3 bases are TGTGCCAGCAGAATTTCTAGCGGGGGGTCGATTACTAGCACAGATACGCAGTATTTT. This sequence joins TRBV7-8 and TRBJ2-3; 11 bases fit TRBD2. The germline V gene encodes CDR1 SGHVS and CDR2 FQNEAQ. The J segment lost 0 bases and the V segment lost 6 bases, leaving 14 bases of the junction unmatched. The CDR3 runs to 19 residues.

The rearrangement joins TRBV20-1 to TRBJ2-1; 13 nucleotides align to TRBD2. The CDR3 loop spans 15 amino acids. Germline trimming cut 7 bases from V and 8 bases from J; bases unmatched to any gene: 11. Germline CDR1 DFQATT, CDR2 SNEGSKA (reference sequence). DNA for the CDR3: TGCAGTGTCCCGTCCACTAGCGGGGGGGCCTATGAGCAGTTCTTC. This codes for CSVPSTSGGAYEQFF.